Shown below are 15 T cell receptor beta chains from a single sample sequenced in a study of shared clonotypes between healthy human individuals. TCRdb keeps only in-frame clones here, not all; method: immunoSEQ multiplex PCR. Here the sample spans about 770,000 clones, 72% being singletons. The sample comprised memory CD4+ T cells sorted from blood. Subset: CD45RA-negative fraction. The receptors shown here come from a woman aged 30 to 39 in good health.

V gene TRBV7-2 combines with J gene TRBJ2-1, with D unresolved. The V end lost 6 bases, the J end lost 2 bases, and 14 bases lay between the germline ends. The CDR3 spans 15 residues. The germline gives CDR1 SGHTA, CDR2 FQGNSA. The CDR3 is CASSLSAVAYNEQFF. CDR3 DNA: TGTGCCAGCAGTTTAAGCGCGGTGGCCTACAATGAGCAGTTCTTC.

The rearrangement links TRBV7-8 to TRBJ2-7; D is undetermined. The CDR3 is 13 residues long. The V gene lost 5 bases and the J gene lost 1 base, with 9 bases spanning the gap. The germline V gene has CDR1 SGHVS and CDR2 FQNEAQ. Here the CDR3 DNA reads TGTGCCAGCAGCCCCCGCAGTTCCTACGAGCAGTACTTC. Amino acid sequence: CASSPRSSYEQYF.

On this clone itself: The conserved closing phenylalanine or tryptophan is absent in this CDR3, likely reflecting a read error. Because the CDR3's place on the DNA is in doubt, the DNA is left out and the CDR3 is given as listed by TCRdb. The V gene is TRBV18, the J gene TRBJ2-3; TRBD1 was called by the table and not checked on the DNA. The CDR3 region is 13 residues in length, termini included. Germline CDR1 KGHSH, CDR2 LQKENI. CDR3 sequence reads: CASSEGVSDIQRV.

The CDR3 nucleotides are TGTGCCAGCACCCTCCTGTTGCACGACGAGCAGTACTTC. Its translation is CASTLLLHDEQYF. The chain has TRBV28 and TRBJ2-7; no clear D gene. The CDR3 contains 13 residues. Trimming removed 7 bases at V and 5 bases at J, with 15 bases between. Germline V gene data show CDR1 as MDHEN and CDR2 as SYDVKM.

This rearrangement joins TRBV7-9 to TRBJ2-5; D not certain. Trimming stripped 1 base from V and 3 bases from J, with 9 bases between. The CDR3 loop spans 14 amino acids. Germline V gene lookup returns CDR1 SEHNR and CDR2 FQNEAQ (reference sequence). The CDR3 nucleotides read TGTGCCAGCAGCTTAGGTTCTAGAGAAGAGACCCAGTACTTC. It translates to CASSLGSREETQYF.

V is TRBV28 and J is TRBJ2-2, with a weak D call TRBD1 (5 bases). The germline V gene has CDR1 MDHEN and CDR2 SYDVKM. V was clipped by 4 bases and J by 3 bases, with 15 bases between them. This CDR3 comprises 16 residues. CDR3 loop: CASSSLGQADTGELFF. CDR3 nucleotides: TGTGCCAGCAGTTCCCTCGGACAAGCAGACACCGGGGAGCTGTTTTTT.

The chain has TRBV29-1 and TRBJ2-2; D may be TRBD1 (6 bases). This CDR3 has 12 amino acids. The ends were cut back, 6 bases at V and 6 bases at J, with 11 bases in the middle. Germline CDR1 SQVTM, CDR2 ANQGSEA. The DNA of the CDR3 is TGCAGCGTCCAACAGGGTGCCGGGGAGCTGTTTTTT. Its protein is CSVQQGAGELFF.

In this sample, this clone turned up once. The rearrangement uses TRBV11-2 and TRBJ2-3; 8 nucleotides line up with TRBD1. The germline V gene has CDR1 SGHAT and CDR2 FQNNGV. J lost 5 bases, V lost 7 bases, and 11 bases had no gene match. The CDR3 is made up of 15 amino acids. CDR3 sequence reads: CASTYQGAHIDTQYF. The CDR3 DNA reads as TGTGCCAGCACCTACCAGGGGGCGCATATAGATACGCAGTATTTT.

V and J are TRBV25-1 and TRBJ2-7; 7 nucleotides line up with TRBD2. Germline V gives CDR1 MGHDK, CDR2 SYGVNS. After removal of 7 bases from V and 4 bases from J, the junction contained 4 bases not matched to a gene. This CDR3 is built from 12 residues. CDR3 coding DNA: TGTGCCAGCAAGAGGGAGGGTTACGAGCAGTACTTC. Translating it yields CASKREGYEQYF.

The chain uses TRBV11-2 and TRBJ2-1; D tentatively fits TRBD1 or TRBD2 (5 bases each). Germline V gene sequence: CDR1 SGHAT, CDR2 FQNNGV. V lost 4 bases to trimming and J lost 7 bases, with 11 bases between them. This CDR3 comprises 13 residues. Here the CDR3 reads CASSSGPGNEQFF. DNA of the CDR3: TGTGCCAGCAGCTCGGGACCGGGGAATGAGCAGTTCTTC.

The chain links TRBV11-2 to TRBJ2-1; 10 bases map to TRBD2. Looked up from germline, CDR1 is SGHAT and CDR2 is FQNNGV. The ends lost 3 bases at V and 5 bases at J; junction bases unmatched: 4. The CDR3 is made up of 15 amino acids. The CDR3 bases are TGTGCCAGCAGCTTTGAACTAGCGGGAAACAATGAGCAGTTCTTC. Protein product: CASSFELAGNNEQFF.

The chain combines TRBV7-8 with TRBJ2-5, with 7 bases that match TRBD2. The CDR3 is 15 residues long. Looked up from germline, CDR1 is SGHVS and CDR2 is FQNEAQ. J lost 5 bases, V lost 0 bases, and 6 bases had no gene match. The CDR3 DNA is TGTGCCAGCAGCTTAGCGGACGGGAGGTGGGAGACCCAGTACTTC. It specifies CASSLADGRWETQYF.

The table lists this clone with a few counts. The J gene is TRBJ2-3, the V gene TRBV5-1, with D tentatively TRBD2 (6 bases). This CDR3 has 16 residues. Germline V lookup: CDR1 SGHRS, CDR2 YFSETQ. Trimming cost V 4 bases and J 0 bases, with 15 bases left between them. The CDR3 is CASSPGVTTSTDTQYF. The CDR3 DNA reads TGCGCCAGCAGCCCGGGGGTGACCACTAGCACAGATACGCAGTATTTT. Variable domain in full (rest from reference TRBV5-1 and TRBJ2-3): KAGVTQTPRYLIKTRGQQVTLSCSPISGHRSVSWYQQTPGQGLQFLFEYFSETQRNKGNFPGRFSGRQFSNSRSEMNVSTLELGDSALYLCASSPGVTTSTDTQYFGPGTRLTVL.

The chain joins TRBV6-5 to TRBJ2-7; 7 bases match TRBD2. Germline assignment: CDR1 MNHEY and CDR2 SVGAGI. This CDR3 spans 11 amino acids. The junction had 1 base not matched to a gene; V was cut back by 11 bases and J by 0 bases. CDR3 DNA: TGTGCCGCGGGGGACTCCTACGAGCAGTACTTC. It yields the protein CAAGDSYEQYF.

V and J are TRBV2 and TRBJ1-4; 8 bases are shared with TRBD1. CDR1 is SNHLY, CDR2 FYNNEI, per germline. The trim removed 3 bases at V and 8 bases at J, leaving 5 bases unmatched. The CDR3 contains 14 residues. CDR3 nucleotides: TGTGCCAGCAGTGACAGACAGGGGAGGGAAAAACTGTTTTTT. Its protein product is CASSDRQGREKLFF.